The clone carrying this TCR beta chain was detected once. Its antigen is unidentified. The method was immunoSEQ multiplex PCR; TCRdb's version includes in-frame clones alone and lacks a portion of them. Of about 89,000 clones detected, around nine tenths appear once; the ten largest clones hold more than 0.3%. The germline V gene encodes CDR1 LNHNV and CDR2 YYDKDF (reference sequence). The CDR3 covers 15 residues. Trimming stripped 3 bases from V and 3 bases from J, with 14 bases between. These data are taken from a study of graft-versus-host responses after intestinal transplantation. Study-wide context: Recipients had transplants, and these were multivisceral, liver-intestinal, or isolated intestinal. Recipients uniformly received anti-thymocyte globulin induction, followed by tacrolimus and steroids for three to four years. Findings and limits, study-wide: Detection of GvH clones occurred in recipient marrow, and some had their first appearance in ileum or blood. Researchers found peak circulating GvH clone levels linked to early post-transplant HvG declines.

The rearrangement joins TRBV15 to TRBJ1-1, with D unresolved. Sequencing used unstimulated CD4+ T cells sorted from spleen or lymph node cells, obtained before intestinal transplant. This clonotype was obtained from a human donor who received an intestinal transplant. CDR3 sequence (DNA): TGTGCCACCAGCAGGGGGAGAGGACTGGACACTGAAGCTTTCTTT. Amino acids: CATSRGRGLDTEAFF.